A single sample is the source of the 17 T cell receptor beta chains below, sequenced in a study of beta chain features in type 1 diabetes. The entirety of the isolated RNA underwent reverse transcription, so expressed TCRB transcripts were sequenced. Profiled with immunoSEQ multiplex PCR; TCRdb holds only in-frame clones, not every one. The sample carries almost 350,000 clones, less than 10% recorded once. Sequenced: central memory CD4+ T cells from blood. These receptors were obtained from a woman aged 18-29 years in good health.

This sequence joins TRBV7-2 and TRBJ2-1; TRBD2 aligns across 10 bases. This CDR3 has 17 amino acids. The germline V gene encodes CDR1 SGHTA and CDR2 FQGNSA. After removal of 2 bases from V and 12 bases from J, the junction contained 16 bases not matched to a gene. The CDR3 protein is CASSLTQSSGRIRGQFF. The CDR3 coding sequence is TGTGCCAGCAGCTTAACACAGAGTAGCGGGAGGATAAGAGGGCAGTTCTTC.

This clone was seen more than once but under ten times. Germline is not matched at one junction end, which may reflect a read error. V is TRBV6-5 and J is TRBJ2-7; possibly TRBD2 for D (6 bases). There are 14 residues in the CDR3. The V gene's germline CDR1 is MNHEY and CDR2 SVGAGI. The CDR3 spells CAISESRERYEQYF. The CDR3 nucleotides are TGTGCCATCAGTGAGTCACGGGAGAGATACGAGCAGTACTTC.

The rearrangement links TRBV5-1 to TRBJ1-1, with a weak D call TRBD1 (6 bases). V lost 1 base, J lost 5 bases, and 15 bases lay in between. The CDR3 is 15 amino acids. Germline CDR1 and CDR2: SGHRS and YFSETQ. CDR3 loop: CASSLMWGQGTEAFF. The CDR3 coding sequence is TGCGCCAGCAGCTTGATGTGGGGGCAGGGGACTGAAGCTTTCTTT.

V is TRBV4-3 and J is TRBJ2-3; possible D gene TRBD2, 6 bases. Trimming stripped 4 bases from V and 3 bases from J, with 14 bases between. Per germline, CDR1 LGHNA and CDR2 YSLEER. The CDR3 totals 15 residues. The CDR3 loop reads CASSRSSGRTDTQYF. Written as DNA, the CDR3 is TGCGCCAGCAGCCGATCCTCCGGGAGAACAGATACGCAGTATTTT.

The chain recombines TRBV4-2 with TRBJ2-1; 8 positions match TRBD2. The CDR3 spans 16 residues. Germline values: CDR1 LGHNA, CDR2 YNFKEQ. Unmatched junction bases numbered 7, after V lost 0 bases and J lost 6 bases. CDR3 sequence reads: CASSQDPAGVGNEQFF. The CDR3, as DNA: TGTGCCAGCAGCCAAGACCCAGCGGGAGTCGGCAATGAGCAGTTCTTC.

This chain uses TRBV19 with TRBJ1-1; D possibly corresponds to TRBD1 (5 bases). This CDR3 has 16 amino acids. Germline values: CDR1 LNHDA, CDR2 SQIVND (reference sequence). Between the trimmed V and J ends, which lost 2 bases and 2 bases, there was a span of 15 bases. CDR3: CASSISPGTRNTEAFF. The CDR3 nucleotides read TGTGCCAGTAGTATATCCCCCGGGACGCGAAACACTGAAGCTTTCTTT.

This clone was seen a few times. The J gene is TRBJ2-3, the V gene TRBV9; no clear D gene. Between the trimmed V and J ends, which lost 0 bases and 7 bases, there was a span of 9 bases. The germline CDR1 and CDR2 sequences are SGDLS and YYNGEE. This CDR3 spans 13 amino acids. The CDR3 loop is CASSVGLSHTQYF. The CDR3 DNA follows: TGTGCCAGCAGCGTAGGTCTTTCCCATACGCAGTATTTT.

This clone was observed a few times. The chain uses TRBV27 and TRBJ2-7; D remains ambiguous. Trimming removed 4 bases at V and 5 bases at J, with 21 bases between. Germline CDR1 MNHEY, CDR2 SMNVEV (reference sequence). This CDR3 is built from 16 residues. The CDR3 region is CASSSLINVGVDEQYF. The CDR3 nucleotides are TGTGCCAGCAGTTCCCTGATCAACGTTGGTGTGGACGAGCAGTACTTC.

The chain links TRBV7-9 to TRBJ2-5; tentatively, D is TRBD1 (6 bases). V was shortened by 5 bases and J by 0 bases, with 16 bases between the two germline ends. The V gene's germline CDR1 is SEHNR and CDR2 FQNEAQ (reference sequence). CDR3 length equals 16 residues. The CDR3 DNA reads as TGTGCCAGCAGCGGTGGGCAGGGGACGTACCAAGAGACCCAGTACTTC. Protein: CASSGGQGTYQETQYF.

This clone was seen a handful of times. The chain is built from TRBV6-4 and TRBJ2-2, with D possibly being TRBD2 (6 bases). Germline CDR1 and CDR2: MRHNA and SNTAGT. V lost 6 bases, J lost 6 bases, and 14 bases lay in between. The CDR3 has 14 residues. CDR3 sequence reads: CASSSRLDAGELFF. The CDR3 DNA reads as TGTGCCAGCAGCTCTAGACTAGACGCCGGGGAGCTGTTTTTT.

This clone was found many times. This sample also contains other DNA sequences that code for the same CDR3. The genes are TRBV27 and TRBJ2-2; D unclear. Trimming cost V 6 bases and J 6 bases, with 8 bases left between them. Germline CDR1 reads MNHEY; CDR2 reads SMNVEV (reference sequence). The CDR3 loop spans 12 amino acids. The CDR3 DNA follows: TGTGCCAGCAGCGCCCCGCCCGGGGAGCTGTTTTTT. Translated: CASSAPPGELFF.

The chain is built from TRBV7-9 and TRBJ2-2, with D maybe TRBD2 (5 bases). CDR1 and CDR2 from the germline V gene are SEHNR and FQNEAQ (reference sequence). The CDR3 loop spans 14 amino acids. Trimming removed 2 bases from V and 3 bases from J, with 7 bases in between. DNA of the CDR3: TGTGCCAGCAGCTTAAATAGCGACACCGGGGAGCTGTTTTTT. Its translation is CASSLNSDTGELFF.

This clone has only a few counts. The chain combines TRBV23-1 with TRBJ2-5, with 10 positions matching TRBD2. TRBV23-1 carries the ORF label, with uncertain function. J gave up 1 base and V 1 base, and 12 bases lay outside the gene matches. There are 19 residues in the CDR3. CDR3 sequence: CASSQWFLAGALAQETQYF. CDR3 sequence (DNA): TGCGCCAGCAGTCAATGGTTCCTAGCGGGAGCCCTAGCCCAAGAGACCCAGTACTTC.

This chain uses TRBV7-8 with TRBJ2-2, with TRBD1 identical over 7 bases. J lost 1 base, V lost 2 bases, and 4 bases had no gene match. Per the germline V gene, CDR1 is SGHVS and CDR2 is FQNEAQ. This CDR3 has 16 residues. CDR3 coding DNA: TGTGCCAGCAGCTTAACTCGGACAGGGAACACCGGGGAGCTGTTTTTT. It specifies CASSLTRTGNTGELFF.

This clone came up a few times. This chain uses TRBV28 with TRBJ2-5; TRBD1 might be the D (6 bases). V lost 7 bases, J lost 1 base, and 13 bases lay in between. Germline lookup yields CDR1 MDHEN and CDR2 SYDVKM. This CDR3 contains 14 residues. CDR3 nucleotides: TGTGCCAGCACCACACAGGGTCCCCAAGAGACCCAGTACTTC. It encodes CASTTQGPQETQYF.

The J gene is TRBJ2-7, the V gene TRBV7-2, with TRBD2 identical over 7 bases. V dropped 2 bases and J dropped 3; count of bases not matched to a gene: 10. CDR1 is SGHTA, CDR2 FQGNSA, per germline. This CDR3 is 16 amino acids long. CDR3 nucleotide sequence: TGTGCCAGCAGCTTATACGACGGGAGGCCCAACTACGAGCAGTACTTC. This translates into CASSLYDGRPNYEQYF.

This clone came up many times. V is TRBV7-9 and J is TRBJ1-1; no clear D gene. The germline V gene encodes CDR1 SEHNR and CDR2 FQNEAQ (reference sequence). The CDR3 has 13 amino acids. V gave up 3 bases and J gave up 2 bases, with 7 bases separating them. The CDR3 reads CASSFTINTEAFF. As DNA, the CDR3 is TGTGCCAGCAGCTTCACTATTAACACTGAAGCTTTCTTT.